This T cell receptor beta chain is drawn from a study of T cells in Graves' hyperthyroidism and ophthalmopathy. This clonotype was seen a few times. Trimming cost V 3 bases and J 5 bases, with 13 bases left between them. CDR1 is MGHRA, CDR2 YSYEKL, per germline. CDR3 length: 15 amino acids. The source material, RNA transcripts, was used to amplify TCR beta CDR3 regions. A set of HTBI primers served as the primers for a first-round RT-PCR of the TCR CDR3. TCRdb re-called the multiplex PCR reads through MiXCR, storing one row per CDR3 protein. Among around 450,000 distinct CDR3 sequences listed, approximately 14% were seen once.

This TCR derives from a woman younger than 35 with Graves' hyperthyroidism. Sequencing was carried out using blood. The chain carries TRBV4-1 and TRBJ2-2, with D unresolved. CDR3: CASSHPTIATGELFF. CDR3 coding DNA: TGCGCCAGCAGCCATCCAACGATAGCTACCGGGGAGCTGTTTTTT.